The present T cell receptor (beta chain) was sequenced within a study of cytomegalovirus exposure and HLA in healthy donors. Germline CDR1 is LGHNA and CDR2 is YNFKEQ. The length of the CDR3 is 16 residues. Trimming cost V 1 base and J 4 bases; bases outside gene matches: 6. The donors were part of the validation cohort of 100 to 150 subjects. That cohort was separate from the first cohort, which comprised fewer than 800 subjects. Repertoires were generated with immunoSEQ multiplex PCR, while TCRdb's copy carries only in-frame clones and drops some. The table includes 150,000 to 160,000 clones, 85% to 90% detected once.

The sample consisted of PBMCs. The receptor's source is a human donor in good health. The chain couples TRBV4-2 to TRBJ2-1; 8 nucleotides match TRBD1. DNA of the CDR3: TGTGCCAGCAGCCAAGTTGTAGGGACAGGTTACAATGAGCAGTTCTTC. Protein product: CASSQVVGTGYNEQFF.